The 13 T cell receptor beta chains presented below share a single source sample, sequenced in a study of CD8 T cells in Susac syndrome. The authors reverse transcribed about 0.5 to 1 ug RNA with random hexamers. TCRdb ran MiXCR on the immunoSEQ multiplex PCR reads and lists one entry per CDR3 protein. In the table there are 150,000 to 200,000 distinct CDR3 sequences, approximately 94% of which are singletons. The material sequenced was CD4+ T cells from PBMCs. Every receptor here comes from a human donor with multiple sclerosis.

The chain carries TRBV6-5 and TRBJ2-1; D ambiguous. V was cut by 5 bases and J by 8 bases, with 16 bases left in between. The CDR3 has 14 amino acids. Germline values: CDR1 MNHEY, CDR2 SVGAGI. In DNA form, the CDR3 reads TGTGCCAGCAGTCGAACTCGGCGTTTTGATGAGCAGTTCTTC. Its translation: CASSRTRRFDEQFF.

J is TRBJ2-5 and V is TRBV9; D possibly corresponds to TRBD2 (5 bases). Germline assignment: CDR1 SGDLS and CDR2 YYNGEE. The V and J ends lost 4 bases and 5 bases respectively, with 12 bases between them. The CDR3 loop spans 13 amino acids. DNA of the CDR3: TGTGCCAGCAGCTCACGCCCGGGGGAGACCCAGTACTTC. It codes for CASSSRPGETQYF.

The chain is built from TRBV6-5 and TRBJ1-5; D call uncertain. V lost 5 bases to trimming and J lost 7 bases, with 12 bases between them. The germline CDR1 and CDR2 sequences are MNHEY and SVGAGI. The CDR3 is made up of 13 amino acids. CDR3 sequence: CASSNTASQPQHF. CDR3 sequence (DNA): TGTGCCAGCAGTAACACAGCAAGCCAGCCCCAGCATTTT.

The gene calls are TRBV5-1 and TRBJ2-3; D remains ambiguous. Germline loops: CDR1 SGHRS, CDR2 YFSETQ. V lost 0 bases, J lost 6 bases, and 23 bases lay in between. The CDR3 runs 18 residues. In DNA, the CDR3 is TGCGCCAGCAGCTTGGAGGAGATCGGCCCTCTAAGGCGGGATACGCAGTATTTT. Protein: CASSLEEIGPLRRDTQYF.

The CDR3 coding sequence is TGTGCCAGCAGTCCCCCGACAGTTGTCGGCACTGAAGCTTTCTTT. Amino acid sequence: CASSPPTVVGTEAFF. The chain links TRBV28 to TRBJ1-1, with D perhaps TRBD1 (5 bases). This CDR3 spans 15 amino acids. Deletions cut 5 bases from V and 4 bases from J, with 17 bases between. Germline loops: CDR1 MDHEN, CDR2 SYDVKM.

The CDR3 DNA sequence: TGCAGTCTAGCCTCCTACAATGAGCAGTTCTTC. Protein product: CSLASYNEQFF. The rearrangement uses TRBV20-1 and TRBJ2-1, with D tentatively TRBD2 (5 bases). The V and J ends lost 8 bases and 0 bases respectively, with 5 bases between them. The CDR3 loop spans 11 amino acids. The germline gives CDR1 DFQATT, CDR2 SNEGSKA (reference sequence).

This clonotype was found once. This chain links TRBV7-9 with TRBJ2-5; TRBD2 aligns across 12 bases. There are 16 residues in the CDR3. The germline gives CDR1 SEHNR, CDR2 FQNEAQ (reference sequence). With V trimmed by 1 base and J by 5 bases, 5 bases remained unmatched. The CDR3 protein is CASSLGLAGVEETQYF. DNA of the CDR3: TGTGCCAGCAGCTTAGGACTAGCGGGAGTGGAGGAGACCCAGTACTTC.

The chain recombines TRBV11-2 with TRBJ2-4, with D perhaps assigned TRBD1 or TRBD2 (5 bases each). The V and J ends lost 1 base and 3 bases respectively, with 19 bases between them. Germline-derived CDR1 and CDR2 are SGHAT and FQNNGV. The CDR3 is 18 residues long. The DNA for the CDR3 is TGTGCCAGCAGCTTAGGGCTAGGGGAAGCGAGGGGCAAAAACATTCAGTACTTC. Residues: CASSLGLGEARGKNIQYF.

In this sample, this clonotype turned up once. The chain joins TRBV28 to TRBJ2-4; D possibly corresponds to TRBD2 (6 bases). Germline V gene data show CDR1 as MDHEN and CDR2 as SYDVKM. V dropped 5 bases and J dropped 3 bases, with 14 bases sitting between them. The CDR3 consists of 15 residues. CDR3 in DNA: TGTGCCAGCAGTCTGACGGGGGTGGGCAAAAACATTCAGTACTTC. Translation gives CASSLTGVGKNIQYF.

The V and J genes are TRBV29-1 and TRBJ1-1; D might be TRBD1 (6 bases). The V gene lost 6 bases and the J gene lost 0 bases, with 11 bases spanning the gap. The CDR3 consists of 13 residues. Germline V CDR1 and CDR2: SQVTM, ANQGSEA. In nucleotides, the CDR3 is TGCAGCGTCAGAGGGGGGATGAACACTGAAGCTTTCTTT. It yields the protein CSVRGGMNTEAFF.

V gene TRBV20-1 combines with J gene TRBJ1-1, with TRBD1 identical over 7 bases. The CDR3 sequence is 12 residues long. CDR1 DFQATT and CDR2 SNEGSKA come from the germline V gene (reference sequence). The ends lost 6 bases at V and 0 bases at J; junction bases unmatched: 1. For the CDR3, the DNA is TGCAGTGCAGGGACAGTGAACACTGAAGCTTTCTTT. Protein product: CSAGTVNTEAFF.

The J gene is TRBJ1-2, the V gene TRBV6-5; 9 nucleotides match TRBD1. The V and J ends lost 2 bases and 8 bases, in that order; junction bases with no gene match: 6. The CDR3 runs to 14 residues. CDR1 is MNHEY, CDR2 SVGAGI, per germline. The CDR3 DNA reads as TGTGCCAGCAGTTACCAGGGGACAGGGCACGGCTACACCTTC. Protein product: CASSYQGTGHGYTF.

The rearrangement joins TRBV5-6 to TRBJ2-4; the D gene is possibly TRBD2 (5 bases). Germline V gene sequence: CDR1 SGHDT, CDR2 YYEEEE. The CDR3 has 16 residues. Between the trimmed V and J ends, which lost 3 bases and 7 bases, there was a span of 20 bases. The CDR3, as DNA: TGTGCCAGCAGCTGGGAGAGTGGGCCCAACGAGAACATTCAGTACTTC. This sequence encodes CASSWESGPNENIQYF.